The T cell receptor (beta chain) described here comes from a study of CD8+ T cells in alopecia areata. Study results and limitations: Among the cells sequenced in scalp samples are also the resident alphabeta T cells of normal skin.

Sequencing relied on a cDNA template that was reverse transcribed from extracted RNA. Assay: immunoSEQ multiplex PCR; the TCRdb copy retains only in-frame clones and omits some. The repertoire holds around 100,000 clones, roughly three fifths seen once, with roughly 15% in the top ten. Comment on this clone: The antigen is undetermined.

The treatment was: oral pan-JAK inhibitor, 5-10 mg twice daily. The source material was CD8+ T cells sorted from blood, sampled at approximately week 55, from a patient treated with tofacitinib. This TCR was recovered from a human donor with alopecia areata.

CDR3 DNA sequence: TGTGCCAGCAGTGGGGGACAGAAGTCAGACACCATATATTTT. Encoded protein: CASSGGQKSDTIYF. The chain joins TRBV27 to TRBJ1-3; 7 nucleotides line up with TRBD1. J lost 8 bases, V lost 5 bases, and 9 bases had no gene match. CDR1 MNHEY and CDR2 SMNVEV come from the germline V gene (reference sequence). CDR3 length: 14 amino acids.